The entry below gives a single TCR beta chain sequence along with its context. Antigen: not known. TCRdb's copy holds only in-frame clones and misses some; the assay was immunoSEQ multiplex PCR. The table has 120,000 to 150,000 clones, around nine tenths seen once. The sample belongs to a study of T cell responses to AZD1222 COVID-19 vaccine. The CDR3 totals 17 residues. J was trimmed by 2 bases and V by 5 bases; bases with no gene match: 6. Germline V gene lookup returns CDR1 SGHRS and CDR2 YFSETQ. Study-wide points: Just a handful of AZD1222 recipients were seropositive at baseline. Spike as a whole was targeted by vaccine-associated CD4 TCRs, dominant at 160-218 and 743-854.

The specimen comprised peripheral blood, sampled on day 0 of AZD1222 vaccination. This clonotype originated in an adult in good health. The chain is built from TRBV5-1 and TRBJ2-6, with 11 bases identical to TRBD2. The CDR3 region has the DNA TGCGCCAGCAGACCGACTAGCGGGACTCCTGGGGCCAACGTCCTGACTTTC. The encoded protein is CASRPTSGTPGANVLTF.